The 14 T cell receptor beta chains given below trace back to one sample, sequenced in a study of OX40 agonist ivuxolimab in advanced cancers. The table came from immunoSEQ multiplex PCR; TCRdb's copy has only in-frame clones and leaves some out. The sample carries 80,000 to 100,000 clones, roughly 93% recorded once. Sequenced here: CD4+ or CD8+ T cells sorted from blood, sampled in a trial of the OX40 agonist ivuxolimab. These receptors all stem from an adult with an advanced solid tumor such as melanoma, head and neck, liver or kidney cancer.

The rearrangement joins TRBV18 to TRBJ1-2; D may be TRBD1 (5 bases). Germline CDR1 KGHSH, CDR2 LQKENI. The length of the CDR3 is 14 residues. V lost 2 bases to trimming and J lost 1 base, with 8 bases between them. The CDR3 reads CASSPDRINYGYTF. The CDR3 nucleotides are TGTGCCAGCTCACCAGACAGAATTAACTATGGCTACACCTTC. The whole variable domain, remainder taken from reference TRBV18 and TRBJ1-2, is NAGVMQNPRHLVRRRGQEARLRCSPMKGHSHVYWYRQLPEEGLKFMVYLQKENIIDESGMPKERFSAEFPKEGPSILRIQQVVRGDSAAYFCASSPDRINYGYTFGSGTRLTVV.

The chain recombines TRBV5-1 with TRBJ2-6; D uncertain. Germline lookup yields CDR1 SGHRS and CDR2 YFSETQ. The CDR3 totals 15 residues. V lost 4 bases to trimming and J lost 3 bases, with 11 bases between them. The CDR3 nucleotides read TGCGCCAGCAGCGCCCGAGGTGGTGGGGCCAACGTCCTGACTTTC. It translates to CASSARGGGANVLTF.

The gene calls are TRBV18 and TRBJ2-5, with TRBD2 as a possible D gene (5 bases). Germline CDR1 is KGHSH and CDR2 is LQKENI. The CDR3 runs to 16 residues. Trimming took off 2 bases at V and 2 bases at J, with 15 bases between the two ends. The CDR3 region is CASSPFLAPGQETQYF. The CDR3 DNA follows: TGTGCCAGCTCACCATTTCTAGCCCCCGGGCAAGAGACCCAGTACTTC. The complete variable domain, with remaining parts taken from reference TRBV18 and TRBJ2-5, reads NAGVMQNPRHLVRRRGQEARLRCSPMKGHSHVYWYRQLPEEGLKFMVYLQKENIIDESGMPKERFSAEFPKEGPSILRIQQVVRGDSAAYFCASSPFLAPGQETQYFGPGTRLLVL.

The chain couples TRBV4-1 to TRBJ1-3; D gene uncertain. The germline V and J ends were trimmed by 0 bases and 8 bases, with 8 bases remaining between them. Germline CDR1 and CDR2: MGHRA and YSYEKL. This CDR3 region has 13 residues. DNA for the CDR3: TGCGCCAGCAGCCAAGAAGGGAGGCACACCATATATTTT. It encodes CASSQEGRHTIYF.

The V gene is TRBV7-3, the J gene TRBJ2-1, with D tentatively TRBD2 (6 bases). Trimming removed 2 bases at V and 7 bases at J, with 9 bases between. Germline V gives CDR1 SGHTA, CDR2 FQGTGA. The length of the CDR3 is 13 residues. The CDR3 spells CASSLLRGNEQFF. CDR3 DNA: TGTGCCAGCAGCTTACTTCGGGGGAATGAGCAGTTCTTC.

The chain employs TRBV11-2 and TRBJ2-7; D unresolved. The CDR3 has 15 residues. V lost 5 bases to trimming and J lost 2 bases, with 16 bases between them. Looked up from germline, CDR1 is SGHAT and CDR2 is FQNNGV. The CDR3 reads CASSPAPARPYEQYF. In nucleotides, the CDR3 is TGTGCCAGCAGCCCCGCTCCCGCCCGGCCCTACGAGCAGTACTTC.

This clone has just a few counts. The V gene is TRBV14, the J gene TRBJ2-5, with no clear D. CDR1 and CDR2 from the germline V gene are SGHDN and FVKESK. CDR3 length equals 14 residues. The V and J ends lost 3 bases and 0 bases respectively, with 8 bases between them. The CDR3 loop is CASSQYRHQETQYF. The DNA of the CDR3 is TGTGCCAGCAGCCAGTACAGACACCAAGAGACCCAGTACTTC.

This clone was detected a few times. This chain connects TRBV19 to TRBJ1-1, with a weak D call TRBD1 (5 bases). Germline values: CDR1 LNHDA, CDR2 SQIVND (reference sequence). This CDR3 has 15 residues. V was clipped by 0 bases and J by 6 bases, with 14 bases between them. The CDR3: CASSIEEGKSAEAFF. CDR3 nucleotides: TGTGCCAGTAGTATAGAGGAGGGGAAGAGCGCTGAAGCTTTCTTT. The full variable domain, rest sourced from reference TRBV19 and TRBJ1-1, is DGGITQSPKYLFRKEGQNVTLSCEQNLNHDAMYWYRQDPGQGLRLIYYSQIVNDFQKGDIAEGYSVSREKKESFPLTVTSAQKNPTAFYLCASSIEEGKSAEAFFGQGTRLTVV.

The V gene is TRBV5-8, the J gene TRBJ2-5, with TRBD2 matching over 8 bases. Germline trimming cut 0 bases from V and 1 base from J; bases unmatched to any gene: 5. This CDR3 has 16 amino acids. Germline values: CDR1 SGHTS, CDR2 YDEGEE. CDR3 sequence reads: CASSLGSLAVQETQYF. The DNA of the CDR3 is TGTGCCAGCAGCTTGGGTTCACTAGCGGTCCAAGAGACCCAGTACTTC.

The chain joins TRBV4-2 to TRBJ2-1; 10 bases match TRBD2. The CDR3 is made up of 16 amino acids. The V gene's germline CDR1 is LGHNA and CDR2 YNFKEQ. With 0 bases clipped from V and 7 bases from J, the junction kept 6 bases outside the gene matches. The CDR3 DNA follows: TGTGCCAGCAGCCAAGATCCTAGCGGGAGTGGGAATGAGCAGTTCTTC. This translates into CASSQDPSGSGNEQFF.

The V and J genes are TRBV6-1 and TRBJ2-5; D ambiguous. V was shortened by 6 bases and J by 5 bases, with 16 bases between the two germline ends. The CDR3 consists of 14 residues. Germline V lookup: CDR1 MNHNS, CDR2 SASEGT. CDR3 sequence: CASRPRVAVETQYF. CDR3 bases: TGTGCCAGCAGGCCCCGCGTGGCAGTGGAGACCCAGTACTTC.

This clone has only one observation. The rearrangement joins TRBV18 to TRBJ2-6; 11 bases are a match to TRBD2. In germline, CDR1 is KGHSH, CDR2 LQKENI. This CDR3 contains 18 residues. V gave up 0 bases and J gave up 0 bases; unmatched junction bases: 1. CDR3 nucleotide sequence: TGTGCCAGCTCACCACCGCTAGCGGGGGGCTCTGGGGCCAACGTCCTGACTTTC. Translating gives CASSPPLAGGSGANVLTF.

This clone was recorded once. The V gene is TRBV18, the J gene TRBJ2-7; tentative D call: TRBD1 (5 bases). Germline values: CDR1 KGHSH, CDR2 LQKENI. This CDR3 is 14 amino acids long. V shed 1 base and J shed 2 bases, with 9 bases lying between them. The CDR3 sequence is CASSPRDSTYEQYF. The CDR3 DNA is TGTGCCAGCTCACCACGAGACAGCACCTACGAGCAGTACTTC.

The chain employs TRBV2 and TRBJ2-7; D perhaps matches TRBD2 (5 bases). Germline CDR1 is SNHLY and CDR2 is FYNNEI. CDR3 length: 15 residues. V was shortened by 4 bases and J by 0 bases, with 13 bases between the two germline ends. CDR3 loop: CASSGTPPNSYEQYF. As DNA, the CDR3 is TGTGCCAGCAGTGGGACTCCCCCGAACTCCTACGAGCAGTACTTC.